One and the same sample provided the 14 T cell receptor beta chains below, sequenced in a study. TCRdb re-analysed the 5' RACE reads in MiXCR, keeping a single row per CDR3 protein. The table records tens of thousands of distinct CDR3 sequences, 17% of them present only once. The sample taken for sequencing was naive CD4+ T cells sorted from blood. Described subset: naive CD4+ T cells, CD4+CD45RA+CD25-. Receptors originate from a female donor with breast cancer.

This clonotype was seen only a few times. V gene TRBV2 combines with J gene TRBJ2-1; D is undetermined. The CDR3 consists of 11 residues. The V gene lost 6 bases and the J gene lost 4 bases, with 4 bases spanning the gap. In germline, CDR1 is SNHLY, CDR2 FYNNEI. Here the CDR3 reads CASRTYNEQFF. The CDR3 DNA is TGTGCCAGCAGGACGTACAATGAGCAGTTCTTC.

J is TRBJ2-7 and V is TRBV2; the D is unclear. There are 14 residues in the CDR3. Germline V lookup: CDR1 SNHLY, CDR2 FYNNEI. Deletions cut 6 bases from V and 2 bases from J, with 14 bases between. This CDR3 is CASRPESVTYEQYF. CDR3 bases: TGTGCCAGCAGACCTGAAAGCGTCACCTACGAGCAGTACTTC.

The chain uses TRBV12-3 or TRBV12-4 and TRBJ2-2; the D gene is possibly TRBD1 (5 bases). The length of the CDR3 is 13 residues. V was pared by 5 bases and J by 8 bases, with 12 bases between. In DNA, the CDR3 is TGTGCCAGCAGTCTACAGGAATGGGGGGAGCTGTTTTTT. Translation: CASSLQEWGELFF.

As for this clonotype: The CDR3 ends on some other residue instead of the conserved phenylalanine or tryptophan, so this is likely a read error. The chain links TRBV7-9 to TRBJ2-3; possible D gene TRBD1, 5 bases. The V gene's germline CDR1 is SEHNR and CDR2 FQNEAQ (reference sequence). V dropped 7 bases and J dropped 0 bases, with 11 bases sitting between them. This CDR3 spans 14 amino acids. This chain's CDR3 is CASTQGTSTDTQYL. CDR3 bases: TGTGCCAGCACCCAGGGAACTAGCACAGATACGCAGTATCTT.

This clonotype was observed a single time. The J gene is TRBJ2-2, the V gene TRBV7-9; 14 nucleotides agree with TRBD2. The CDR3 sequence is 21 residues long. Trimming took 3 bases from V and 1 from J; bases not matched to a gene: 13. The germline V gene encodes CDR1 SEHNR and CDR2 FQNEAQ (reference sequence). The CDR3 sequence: CASSFRLAGGQSGRNTGELFF. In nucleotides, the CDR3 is TGTGCCAGCAGCTTCAGACTAGCGGGAGGGCAATCGGGACGGAACACCGGGGAGCTGTTTTTT.

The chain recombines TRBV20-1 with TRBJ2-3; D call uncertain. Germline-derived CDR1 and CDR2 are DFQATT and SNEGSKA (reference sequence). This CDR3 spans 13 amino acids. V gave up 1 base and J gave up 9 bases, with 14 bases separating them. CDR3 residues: CSARVNYLPTQYF. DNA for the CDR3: TGCAGTGCTAGAGTTAACTACCTCCCCACGCAGTATTTT.

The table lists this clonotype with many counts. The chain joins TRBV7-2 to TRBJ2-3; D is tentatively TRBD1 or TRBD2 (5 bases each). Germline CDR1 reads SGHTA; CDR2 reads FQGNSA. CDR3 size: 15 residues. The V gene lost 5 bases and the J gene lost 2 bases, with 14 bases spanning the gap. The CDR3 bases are TGTGCCAGCAGCCCAACCGGGACCTCCACAGATACGCAGTATTTT. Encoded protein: CASSPTGTSTDTQYF.

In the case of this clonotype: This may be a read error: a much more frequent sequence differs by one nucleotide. CDR3 nucleotides: TGTGCCAGCTGCAAAAACAGGGTTGGAGATACGCAGTATTTT. It codes for CASCKNRVGDTQYF. J is TRBJ2-3 and V is TRBV7-2, with D perhaps TRBD1 (6 bases). Germline lookup yields CDR1 SGHTA and CDR2 FQGNSA. V lost 8 bases, J lost 5 bases, and 17 bases lay in between. This CDR3 has 14 residues.

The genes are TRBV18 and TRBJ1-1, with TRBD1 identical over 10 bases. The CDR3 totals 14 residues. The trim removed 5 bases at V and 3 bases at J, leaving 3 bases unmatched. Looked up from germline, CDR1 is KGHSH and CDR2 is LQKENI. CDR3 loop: CASSVGQGHTEAFF. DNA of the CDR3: TGTGCCAGCTCAGTGGGACAGGGGCACACTGAAGCTTTCTTT.

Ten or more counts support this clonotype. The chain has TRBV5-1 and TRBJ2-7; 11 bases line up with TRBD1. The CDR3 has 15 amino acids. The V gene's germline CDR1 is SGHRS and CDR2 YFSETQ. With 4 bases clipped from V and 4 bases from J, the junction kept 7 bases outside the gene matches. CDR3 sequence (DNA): TGCGCCAGCAGCCCAAGGGGACAGGGGGATTACGAGCAGTACTTC. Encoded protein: CASSPRGQGDYEQYF.

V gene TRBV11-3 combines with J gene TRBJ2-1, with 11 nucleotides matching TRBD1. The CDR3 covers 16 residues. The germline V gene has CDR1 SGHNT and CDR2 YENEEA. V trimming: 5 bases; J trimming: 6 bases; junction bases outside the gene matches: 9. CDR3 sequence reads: CASSNQPGQGVNEQFF. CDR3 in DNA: TGTGCCAGCAGCAACCAACCGGGACAGGGGGTCAATGAGCAGTTCTTC.

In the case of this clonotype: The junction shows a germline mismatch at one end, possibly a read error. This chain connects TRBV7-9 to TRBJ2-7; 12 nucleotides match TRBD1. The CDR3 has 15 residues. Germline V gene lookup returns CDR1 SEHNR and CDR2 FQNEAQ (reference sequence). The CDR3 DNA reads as TGTGCCAGCGGGGGGACAGGGGGCGATTGGCACGAGCGGTACTTC. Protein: CASGGTGGDWHERYF.

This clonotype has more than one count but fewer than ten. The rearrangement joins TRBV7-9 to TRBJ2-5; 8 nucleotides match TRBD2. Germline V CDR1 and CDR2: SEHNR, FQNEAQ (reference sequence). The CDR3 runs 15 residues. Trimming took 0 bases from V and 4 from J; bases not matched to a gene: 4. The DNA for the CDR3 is TGTGCCAGCAGCTTAGCGAGCGGGAGAGGAGAGACCCAGTACTTC. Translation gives CASSLASGRGETQYF.

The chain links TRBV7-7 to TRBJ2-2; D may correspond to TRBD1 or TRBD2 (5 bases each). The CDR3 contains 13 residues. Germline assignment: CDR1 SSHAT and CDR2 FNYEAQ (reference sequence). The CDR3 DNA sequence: TGTGCTAGCCGTGCAGGGACCACCGGGGAGCTGTTTTTT. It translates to CASRAGTTGELFF.